What follows are 26 T cell receptor beta chains derived from one specimen sequenced in a study of blood T cell repertoires in COVID-19. Repertoires were generated with immunoSEQ multiplex PCR, while TCRdb's copy carries only in-frame clones and drops some. Counted here are 200,000 to 250,000 clones, roughly 85% occurring once; the ten biggest clones make up approximately 9.6%. Sequencing was done on a sample of PBMCs or T cells enriched from blood (not recorded which). The source is a woman aged 45 to 65 with acute COVID-19.

CDR3 in amino acids: CASSLVDRERRTEAFF. CDR3 DNA sequence: TGTGCCAGCAGTTTGGTAGATCGCGAACGGAGGACTGAAGCTTTCTTT. The rearrangement links TRBV28 to TRBJ1-1; the D is unclear. Germline V gene data show CDR1 as MDHEN and CDR2 as SYDVKM. CDR3 length: 16 amino acids. Trimming removed 3 bases from V and 5 bases from J, with 19 bases in between. The full variable domain, with the rest looked up from reference TRBV28 and TRBJ1-1, is DVKVTQSSRYLVKRTGEKVFLECVQDMDHENMFWYRQDPGLGLRLIYFSYDVKMKEKGDIPEGYSVSREKKERFSLILESASTNQTSMYLCASSLVDRERRTEAFFGQGTRLTVV.

The chain links TRBV5-1 to TRBJ2-1, with 7 positions matching TRBD1. The V and J ends lost 0 bases and 3 bases, in that order; junction bases with no gene match: 3. The germline CDR1 and CDR2 sequences are SGHRS and YFSETQ. This CDR3 contains 15 residues. The CDR3 region has the DNA TGCGCCAGCAGCTTGGAGGGACAGAACTACAATGAGCAGTTCTTC. It specifies CASSLEGQNYNEQFF.

V and J are TRBV7-8 and TRBJ2-1; TRBD1 is a possible D gene (6 bases). Germline CDR1 reads SGHVS; CDR2 reads FQNEAQ. Trimming cost V 8 bases and J 4 bases, with 18 bases left between them. The CDR3 totals 15 residues. Written as DNA, the CDR3 is TGTGCCAGCTCCGCCGGGACAAACGCGTACAATGAGCAGTTCTTC. It codes for CASSAGTNAYNEQFF.

V is TRBV19 and J is TRBJ1-2; 10 bases align to TRBD1. This CDR3 comprises 14 residues. V trimming: 5 bases; J trimming: 8 bases; junction bases outside the gene matches: 8. Germline V lookup: CDR1 LNHDA, CDR2 SQIVND (reference sequence). CDR3 DNA: TGTGCCAGTAGTGTCCACCGGGACAGGGGCGGCTACACCTTC. Amino acid sequence: CASSVHRDRGGYTF. Filled out from reference TRBV19 and TRBJ1-2, the complete variable domain reads DGGITQSPKYLFRKEGQNVTLSCEQNLNHDAMYWYRQDPGQGLRLIYYSQIVNDFQKGDIAEGYSVSREKKESFPLTVTSAQKNPTAFYLCASSVHRDRGGYTFGSGTRLTVV.

This rearrangement joins TRBV30 to TRBJ1-2, with D perhaps matching TRBD1 (5 bases). Between the trimmed V and J ends, which lost 0 bases and 8 bases, there was a span of 16 bases. Looked up from germline, CDR1 is GTSNPN and CDR2 is SVGIG (reference sequence). The CDR3 is 14 residues long. The CDR3 protein is CAWSVRIRARGYTF. The CDR3 coding sequence is TGTGCCTGGAGTGTACGTATCAGGGCCAGGGGCTACACCTTC.

The V gene is TRBV1, the J gene TRBJ2-2; the table's D call TRBD1 went unverified against the DNA. TRBV1 is tagged as a pseudogene. The CDR3 totals 14 residues. The CDR3 region is CTSSHHWGAGELFF. As DNA, the CDR3 is TGCACCAGCAGCCACCATTGGGGCGCCGGGGAGCTGTTTTTT.

There are a few counts of this clone. The chain uses TRBV7-9 and TRBJ2-1; 12 bases map to TRBD2. Germline CDR1 reads SEHNR; CDR2 reads FQNEAQ (reference sequence). V shed 3 bases and J 7 bases; nucleotides not matched to a gene: 13. CDR3 length equals 18 residues. CDR3 DNA sequence: TGTGCCAGCAGCTTGCCTAGCGGGGGGGCCTTGATTATAAATGAGCAGTTCTTC. This encodes CASSLPSGGALIINEQFF.

The chain links TRBV5-1 to TRBJ1-1; D gene ambiguous. CDR3 length: 14 residues. V shed 0 bases and J shed 0 bases, with 6 bases lying between them. Germline V lookup: CDR1 SGHRS, CDR2 YFSETQ. The CDR3 DNA is TGCGCCAGCAGCTTGGGGCCAGTGAACACTGAAGCTTTCTTT. Protein sequence: CASSLGPVNTEAFF. The full variable domain, its missing parts supplied by reference TRBV5-1 and TRBJ1-1, is KAGVTQTPRYLIKTRGQQVTLSCSPISGHRSVSWYQQTPGQGLQFLFEYFSETQRNKGNFPGRFSGRQFSNSRSEMNVSTLELGDSALYLCASSLGPVNTEAFFGQGTRLTVV.

V and J are TRBV19 and TRBJ1-1, with TRBD1 matching 11 bases. Trimming cost V 8 bases and J 4 bases; bases outside gene matches: 3. Germline-derived CDR1 and CDR2 are LNHDA and SQIVND (reference sequence). CDR3 length: 13 residues. This CDR3 is CASGDRGFTEAFF. DNA of the CDR3: TGTGCCAGTGGGGACAGGGGGTTCACTGAAGCTTTCTTT.

V gene TRBV5-1 combines with J gene TRBJ2-7; 8 nucleotides match TRBD1. This CDR3 is built from 15 residues. Germline-derived CDR1 and CDR2 are SGHRS and YFSETQ. With V trimmed by 0 bases and J by 1 base, 3 bases remained unmatched. The CDR3 here is CASSLATGGSYEQYF. In DNA form, the CDR3 reads TGCGCCAGCAGCTTGGCCACAGGGGGTTCCTACGAGCAGTACTTC.

This chain connects TRBV6-5 to TRBJ1-5; D remains unclear. V lost 0 bases, J lost 3 bases, and 6 bases lay in between. Looked up from germline, CDR1 is MNHEY and CDR2 is SVGAGI. CDR3 length equals 14 residues. DNA for the CDR3: TGTGCCAGCAGTTACTCGACATACAATCAGCCCCAGCATTTT. Translated, it gives CASSYSTYNQPQHF.

V gene TRBV12-5 combines with J gene TRBJ1-4; unclear D gene. V was shortened by 5 bases and J by 0 bases, with 13 bases between the two germline ends. The CDR3 consists of 16 residues. Germline V gives CDR1 LGHNT, CDR2 FRNRAP. CDR3 loop: CASGGEPGATNEKLFF. The CDR3 nucleotides are TGTGCTAGTGGTGGGGAGCCTGGAGCAACTAATGAAAAACTGTTTTTT.

The chain joins TRBV7-8 to TRBJ1-5, with 8 bases fitting TRBD1. The germline gives CDR1 SGHVS, CDR2 FQNEAQ. The CDR3 runs 16 residues. Unmatched junction bases numbered 5, after V lost 3 bases and J lost 1 base. The CDR3 sequence: CASSFTGGQSNQPQHF. CDR3 nucleotides: TGTGCCAGCAGCTTTACAGGGGGGCAGAGCAATCAGCCCCAGCATTTT.

Remarks on this clone: The junction departs from germline at one end; a sequencing error may be responsible. This chain links TRBV2 with TRBJ1-2, with a tentative D call TRBD1 (5 bases). This CDR3 region has 13 residues. CDR1 and CDR2 from the germline V gene are SNHLY and FYNNEI. The CDR3 protein is CASSEAGREVIPF. The CDR3 DNA is TGTGCCAGCAGTGAAGCGGGCAGGGAGGTTATCCCCTTC. Looking up the rest from reference TRBV2 and TRBJ1-2 gives the full variable domain: EPEVTQTPSHQVTQMGQEVILRCVPISNHLYFYWYRQILGQKVEFLVSFYNNEISEKSEIFDDQFSVERPDGSNFTLKIRSTKLEDSAMYFCASSEAGREVIPFGSGTRLTVV.

The chain links TRBV5-4 to TRBJ2-5; 11 bases match TRBD2. CDR1 and CDR2 (germline): SGHNT, YYREEE (reference sequence). The CDR3 totals 15 residues. V gave up 4 bases and J gave up 5 bases; unmatched junction bases: 7. CDR3 loop: CASSHFSGGAETQYF. The CDR3 DNA is TGTGCCAGCAGCCATTTTAGCGGGGGGGCCGAGACCCAGTACTTC.

The chain uses TRBV19 and TRBJ1-4; 9 bases agree with TRBD1. Germline loops: CDR1 LNHDA, CDR2 SQIVND (reference sequence). V dropped 5 bases and J dropped 6; count of bases not matched to a gene: 10. The CDR3 consists of 16 residues. The CDR3 sequence is CASSVATGGGDEKLFF. The CDR3 region has the DNA TGTGCCAGTAGTGTCGCCACAGGGGGCGGTGATGAAAAACTGTTTTTT.

This clone was seen just once. V and J are TRBV12-3 or TRBV12-4 and TRBJ2-2; D is unresolved. V was pared by 6 bases and J by 2 bases, with 7 bases between. This CDR3 comprises 13 residues. In DNA, the CDR3 is TGTGCCAGCAGCCCTCTAAACACCGGGGAGCTGTTTTTT. This gives the protein CASSPLNTGELFF.

The chain joins TRBV5-5 to TRBJ1-6, with 10 bases that match TRBD1. Germline V CDR1 and CDR2: SGHKS, YYEKEE (reference sequence). CDR3 length equals 15 residues. V lost 4 bases, J lost 6 bases, and 4 bases stayed unmatched. CDR3 nucleotides: TGTGCCAGCAGCGACCGGGACAGGGGTAATTCACCCCTCCACTTT. It yields the protein CASSDRDRGNSPLHF.

This chain connects TRBV30 to TRBJ1-2; 7 bases are shared with TRBD1. Unmatched junction bases numbered 6, after V lost 6 bases and J lost 2 bases. The CDR3 contains 13 residues. Germline assignment: CDR1 GTSNPN and CDR2 SVGIG (reference sequence). Written as DNA, the CDR3 is TGTGCCTGCAGGGGACAGACCAACTATGGCTACACCTTC. This gives the protein CACRGQTNYGYTF. Filled out from reference TRBV30 and TRBJ1-2, the complete variable domain reads SQTIHQWPATLVQPVGSPLSLECTVEGTSNPNLYWYRQAAGRGLQLLFYSVGIGQISSEVPQNLSASRPQDRQFILSSKKLLLSDSGFYLCACRGQTNYGYTFGSGTRLTVV.

Notes on this clone: The sample carries other DNA sequences with the same CDR3. The chain couples TRBV14 to TRBJ2-7; D gene unclear. CDR1 and CDR2 (germline): SGHDN, FVKESK. The germline V and J ends were trimmed by 0 bases and 0 bases, with 9 bases remaining between them. The CDR3 is 15 residues long. The CDR3 DNA follows: TGTGCCAGCAGCCAAGACGTGGCCCTCTCCTACGAGCAGTACTTC. This gives the protein CASSQDVALSYEQYF.

The chain carries TRBV4-1 and TRBJ2-1; the match to TRBD2 covers 8 bases. The CDR3 loop spans 15 amino acids. J lost 5 bases, V lost 7 bases, and 10 bases had no gene match. The germline V gene encodes CDR1 MGHRA and CDR2 YSYEKL. CDR3 residues: CASKTGGGPNNEQFF. The CDR3 nucleotides are TGCGCCAGCAAAACAGGCGGGGGGCCGAACAATGAGCAGTTCTTC.

The rearrangement links TRBV6-2 or TRBV6-3 to TRBJ2-6, with 9 nucleotides matching TRBD1. CDR1 and CDR2 from the germline V gene are MNHEY and SVGEGT. Trimming cost V 2 bases and J 0 bases; bases outside gene matches: 11. The CDR3 length is 20 residues. CDR3 region: CASSYPMRGQGHSGANVLTF. The CDR3 bases are TGTGCCAGCAGTTACCCGATGAGGGGACAGGGACACTCTGGGGCCAACGTCCTGACTTTC.

This chain joins TRBV27 and TRBJ1-4; weak D call: TRBD1 (5 bases). The V and J ends lost 2 bases and 4 bases respectively, with 14 bases between them. The CDR3 is made up of 16 amino acids. The germline V gene has CDR1 MNHEY and CDR2 SMNVEV (reference sequence). This CDR3 is CASSLIGDRDNEKLFF. In nucleotides, the CDR3 is TGTGCCAGCAGTTTAATAGGGGATCGTGATAATGAAAAACTGTTTTTT.

The rearrangement links TRBV4-3 to TRBJ1-2, with D unresolved. The CDR3 spans 14 residues. Trimming stripped 1 base from V and 10 bases from J, with 16 bases between. Per the germline V gene, CDR1 is LGHNA and CDR2 is YSLEER. As DNA, the CDR3 is TGCGCCAGCAGCCAAGGACGGAGCCGCGGGGACTACACCTTC. It yields the protein CASSQGRSRGDYTF.

The genes are TRBV18 and TRBJ2-5, with D tentatively TRBD1 (6 bases). Germline V lookup: CDR1 KGHSH, CDR2 LQKENI. V lost 2 bases to trimming and J lost 3 bases, with 13 bases between them. CDR3 length: 15 amino acids. CDR3 sequence reads: CASSPSGHKEETQYF. As DNA, the CDR3 is TGTGCCAGCTCACCATCGGGACACAAGGAAGAGACCCAGTACTTC. Complete variable domain (other parts from reference TRBV18 and TRBJ2-5): NAGVMQNPRHLVRRRGQEARLRCSPMKGHSHVYWYRQLPEEGLKFMVYLQKENIIDESGMPKERFSAEFPKEGPSILRIQQVVRGDSAAYFCASSPSGHKEETQYFGPGTRLLVL.

The chain links TRBV18 to TRBJ1-2; 7 bases agree with TRBD1. This CDR3 contains 14 residues. The V and J ends lost 5 bases and 7 bases, in that order; junction bases with no gene match: 10. CDR1 is KGHSH and CDR2 is LQKENI in the germline V gene. The CDR3, as DNA: TGTGCCAGCTCAAACGAGGGGGCGCGTCTTGGCTACACCTTC. Residues: CASSNEGARLGYTF.